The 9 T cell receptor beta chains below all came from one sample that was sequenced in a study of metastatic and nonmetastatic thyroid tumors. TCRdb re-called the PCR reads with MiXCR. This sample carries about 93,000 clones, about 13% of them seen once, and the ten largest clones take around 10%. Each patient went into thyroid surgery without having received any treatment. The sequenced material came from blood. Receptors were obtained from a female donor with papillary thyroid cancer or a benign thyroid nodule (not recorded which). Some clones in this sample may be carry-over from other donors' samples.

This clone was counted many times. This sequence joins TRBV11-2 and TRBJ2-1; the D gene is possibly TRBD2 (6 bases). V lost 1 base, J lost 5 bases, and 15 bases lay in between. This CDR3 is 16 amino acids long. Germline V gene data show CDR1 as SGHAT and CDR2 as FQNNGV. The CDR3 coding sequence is TGTGCCAGCAGCTTAGGTCTAGCGATCGGGGACAATGAGCAGTTCTTC. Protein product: CASSLGLAIGDNEQFF.

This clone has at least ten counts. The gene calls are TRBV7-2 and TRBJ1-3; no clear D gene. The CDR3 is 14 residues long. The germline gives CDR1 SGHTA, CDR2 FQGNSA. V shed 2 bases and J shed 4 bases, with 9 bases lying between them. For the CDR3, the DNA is TGTGCCAGCAGCTTACCCCGGGAGGGAAACACCATATATTTT. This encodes CASSLPREGNTIYF.

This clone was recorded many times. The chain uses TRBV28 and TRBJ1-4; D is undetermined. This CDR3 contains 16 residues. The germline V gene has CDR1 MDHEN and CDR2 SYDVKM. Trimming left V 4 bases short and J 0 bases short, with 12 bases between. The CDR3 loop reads CASSSRTAATNEKLFF. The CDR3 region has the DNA TGTGCCAGCAGTTCCAGGACGGCAGCAACTAATGAAAAACTGTTTTTT.

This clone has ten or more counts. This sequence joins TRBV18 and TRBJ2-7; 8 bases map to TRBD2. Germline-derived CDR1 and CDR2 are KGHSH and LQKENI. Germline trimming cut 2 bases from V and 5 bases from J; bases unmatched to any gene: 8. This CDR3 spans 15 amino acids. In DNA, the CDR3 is TGTGCCAGCTCACCATGGGCGGGAGGTTTAGACGAGCAGTACTTC. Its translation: CASSPWAGGLDEQYF. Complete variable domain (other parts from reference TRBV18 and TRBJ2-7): NAGVMQNPRHLVRRRGQEARLRCSPMKGHSHVYWYRQLPEEGLKFMVYLQKENIIDESGMPKERFSAEFPKEGPSILRIQQVVRGDSAAYFCASSPWAGGLDEQYFGPGTRLTVT.

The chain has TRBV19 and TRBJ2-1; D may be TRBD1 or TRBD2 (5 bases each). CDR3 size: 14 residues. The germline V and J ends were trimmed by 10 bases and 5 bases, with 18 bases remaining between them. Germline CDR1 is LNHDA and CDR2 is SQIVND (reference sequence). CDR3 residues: CAIRGVGRDNEQFF. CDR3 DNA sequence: TGTGCCATTAGGGGCGTGGGGCGGGACAATGAGCAGTTCTTC.

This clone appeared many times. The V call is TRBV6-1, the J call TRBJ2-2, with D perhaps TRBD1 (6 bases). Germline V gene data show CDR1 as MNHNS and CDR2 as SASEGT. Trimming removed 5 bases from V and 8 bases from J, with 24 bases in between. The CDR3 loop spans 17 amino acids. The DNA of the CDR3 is TGTGCCAGCAGTCTTCTCCCCGGGACAATGGGCGGAGGGGAGCTGTTTTTT. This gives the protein CASSLLPGTMGGGELFF.

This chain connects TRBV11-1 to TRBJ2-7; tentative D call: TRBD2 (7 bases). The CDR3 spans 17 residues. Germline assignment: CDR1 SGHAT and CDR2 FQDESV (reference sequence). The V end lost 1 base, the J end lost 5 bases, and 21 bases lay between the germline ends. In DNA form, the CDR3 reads TGTGCCAGCAGCTTAGTGTGTGGGTTGGGAGGGGGTCACGAGCAGTACTTC. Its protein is CASSLVCGLGGGHEQYF.

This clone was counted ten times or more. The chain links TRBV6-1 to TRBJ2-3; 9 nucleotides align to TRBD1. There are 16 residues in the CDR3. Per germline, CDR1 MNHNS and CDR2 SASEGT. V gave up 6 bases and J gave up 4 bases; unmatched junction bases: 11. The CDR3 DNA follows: TGTGCCAGCAGCCCGTGGGACAGGGTCTTTCCAGATACGCAGTATTTT. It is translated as CASSPWDRVFPDTQYF.

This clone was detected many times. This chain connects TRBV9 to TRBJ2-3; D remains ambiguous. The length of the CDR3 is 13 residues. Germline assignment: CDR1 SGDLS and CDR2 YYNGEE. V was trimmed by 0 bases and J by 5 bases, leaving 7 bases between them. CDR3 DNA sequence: TGTGCCAGCAGCGTAGCTCGATTAGATACGCAGTATTTT. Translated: CASSVARLDTQYF. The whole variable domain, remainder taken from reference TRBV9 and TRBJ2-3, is DSGVTQTPKHLITATGQRVTLRCSPRSGDLSVYWYQQSLDQGLQFLIQYYNGEERAKGNILERFSAQQFPDLHSELNLSSLELGDSALYFCASSVARLDTQYFGPGTRLTVL.